This is a list of T cell receptor beta chains from one sample in a study of T cells in Graves' hyperthyroidism and ophthalmopathy. TCRdb re-analysed the multiplex PCR reads in MiXCR, keeping a single row per CDR3 protein. The sample contains 300,000 to 450,000 distinct CDR3 sequences, 25% of which appear only once. What was sequenced was blood. The receptors come from a man between 50 and 59 years old with Graves' hyperthyroidism. CDR3s include the opening cysteine and the closing phenylalanine or tryptophan. Fields, in order: CDR3 protein, CDR3 DNA, D gene, V gene, clone size, J gene. A D gene is named only where the DNA matches it firmly. Size tells how often a clone was seen (once, few, many) or the class of an expanded clone, and some rows leave it out.

cdr3_aa: CASSRDSLLSYEQYF
cdr3_nt: TGTGCCAGCAGTCGGGACTCTCTCCTTTCCTACGAGCAGTACTTC
d_call: NA
v_call: TRBV5-4
clone_size: NA
j_call: TRBJ2-7

cdr3_aa: CASSESRYSNQPQHF
cdr3_nt: TGCGCCAGCAGTGAGAGCAGATATAGCAATCAGCCCCAGCATTTT
d_call: NA
v_call: TRBV10-2
clone_size: NA
j_call: TRBJ1-5

cdr3_aa: CASSYDRVGAFF
cdr3_nt: TGCGCCAGCAGCTACGACAGGGTTGGGGCTTTCTTT
d_call: TRBD1
v_call: TRBV5-1
clone_size: few
j_call: TRBJ1-1

cdr3_aa: CASSFGQTQETQYF
cdr3_nt: TGTGCCAGCAGCTTCGGACAGACCCAAGAGACCCAGTACTTC
d_call: NA
v_call: TRBV5-4
clone_size: few
j_call: TRBJ2-5

cdr3_aa: CSARERQGREAYNEQFF
cdr3_nt: TGCAGTGCTAGAGAACGACAGGGGAGGGAGGCCTACAATGAGCAGTTCTTC
d_call: NA
v_call: TRBV20-1
clone_size: few
j_call: TRBJ2-1

cdr3_aa: CASSLLDAQYF
cdr3_nt: TGTGCCAGCAGCTTATTGGACGCCCAGTACTTC
d_call: NA
v_call: TRBV11-2
clone_size: many
j_call: TRBJ2-5

cdr3_aa: CATSDPTGTGEGAYGYTF
cdr3_nt: TGTGCCACCAGTGATCCGACCGGGACAGGGGAAGGGGCCTATGGCTACACCTTC
d_call: TRBD1
v_call: TRBV24-1
clone_size: NA
j_call: TRBJ1-2

cdr3_aa: CASTTGGGSNEQFF
cdr3_nt: TGTGCCAGCACCACGGGGGGAGGATCCAATGAGCAGTTCTTC
d_call: TRBD2
v_call: TRBV11-3
clone_size: many
j_call: TRBJ2-1

cdr3_aa: CASSASVIAGEQYF
cdr3_nt: TGTGCCAGCAGCGCGTCCGTAATAGCAGGAGAGCAGTACTTC
d_call: NA
v_call: TRBV11-2
clone_size: NA
j_call: TRBJ2-7

cdr3_aa: CASSSAGTDSSYEQYF
cdr3_nt: TGTGCCAGCAGTTCCGCCGGGACCGATAGCTCCTACGAGCAGTACTTC
d_call: NA
v_call: TRBV3-1
clone_size: NA
j_call: TRBJ2-7

cdr3_aa: CASNGGIEQYF
cdr3_nt: TGTGCCAGCAACGGCGGGATAGAGCAGTACTTC
d_call: NA
v_call: TRBV27
clone_size: NA
j_call: TRBJ2-7

cdr3_aa: CASSIRENTGELFF
cdr3_nt: TGTGCCAGTAGTATCCGTGAGAACACCGGGGAGCTGTTTTTT
d_call: NA
v_call: TRBV19
clone_size: few
j_call: TRBJ2-2

cdr3_aa: CANALDQRTGGYTF
cdr3_nt: TGTGCCAACGCCCTAGATCAGAGAACTGGTGGCTACACCTTC
d_call: NA
v_call: TRBV2
clone_size: once
j_call: TRBJ1-2

cdr3_aa: CASSVAGQFTGELFF
cdr3_nt: TGTGCCAGCAGCGTAGCGGGACAGTTCACCGGGGAGCTGTTTTTT
d_call: TRBD1
v_call: TRBV9
clone_size: few
j_call: TRBJ2-2

cdr3_aa: CASSLMMGGGGPDEQYF
cdr3_nt: TGTGCCAGCAGTTTAATGATGGGGGGTGGGGGGCCGGACGAGCAGTACTTC
d_call: NA
v_call: TRBV12-3/TRBV12-4
clone_size: few
j_call: TRBJ2-7

cdr3_aa: CASSLGVAGQETQYF
cdr3_nt: TGTGCCAGCAGCTTAGGTGTGGCAGGCCAAGAGACCCAGTACTTC
d_call: NA
v_call: TRBV7-3
clone_size: many
j_call: TRBJ2-5

cdr3_aa: CASRTGGFEQFF
cdr3_nt: TGTGCCAGCAGGACAGGGGGCTTTGAGCAGTTCTTC
d_call: TRBD1
v_call: TRBV28
clone_size: many
j_call: TRBJ2-1

cdr3_aa: CSARQGAQPQHF
cdr3_nt: TGCAGTGCTCGCCAGGGGGCTCAGCCCCAGCATTTT
d_call: TRBD1
v_call: TRBV20-1
clone_size: few
j_call: TRBJ1-5